These 16 T cell receptor beta chains originate from one sample sequenced in a study of cytomegalovirus exposure and HLA in healthy donors. The PCR was carried out with 60 Vbeta primers and 13 Jbeta primers. Generated by immunoSEQ multiplex PCR, the TCRdb table keeps only in-frame clones and is missing some. The sample gives about 200,000 clones, around 79% of which show up once; approximately 0.4% is in the top ten. Source material: PBMCs. The source of these receptors is a male donor in good health and CMV-seropositive.

The chain combines TRBV2 with TRBJ1-2; TRBD1 might be the D (5 bases). The CDR3 runs to 12 residues. Germline CDR1 is SNHLY and CDR2 is FYNNEI. Trimming shortened V by 6 bases and J by 1 base, and 6 bases separated the two germline ends. CDR3 in amino acids: CASRGVNYGYTF. The DNA for the CDR3 is TGTGCCAGCAGAGGGGTTAACTATGGCTACACCTTC.

The chain joins TRBV18 to TRBJ2-2; D may be TRBD1 (7 bases). CDR3 length: 19 residues. V was clipped by 3 bases and J by 3 bases, with 23 bases between them. Germline CDR1 is KGHSH and CDR2 is LQKENI. The CDR3 sequence is CASSPYRTTGVIDTGELFF. Here the CDR3 DNA reads TGTGCCAGCTCACCGTACCGGACTACAGGGGTAATAGACACCGGGGAGCTGTTTTTT.

The rearrangement uses TRBV12-5 and TRBJ1-1, with a possible D match to TRBD1 (5 bases). V dropped 0 bases and J dropped 1 base, with 9 bases sitting between them. CDR3 length equals 15 residues. Germline V gives CDR1 LGHNT, CDR2 FRNRAP. The CDR3 sequence: CASGLVVGENTEAFF. The DNA of the CDR3 is TGTGCTAGTGGTTTGGTAGTAGGGGAGAACACTGAAGCTTTCTTT.

The sample holds a few counts of this clone. The chain has TRBV4-3 and TRBJ1-3, with D perhaps matching TRBD1 (5 bases). Germline assignment: CDR1 LGHNA and CDR2 YSLEER. The V gene lost 0 bases and the J gene lost 4 bases, with 13 bases spanning the gap. CDR3 length: 16 amino acids. The CDR3 region is CASSQDHRGSGNTIYF. CDR3 sequence (DNA): TGCGCCAGCAGCCAAGATCATAGGGGCTCAGGAAACACCATATATTTT.

The chain links TRBV7-9 to TRBJ1-5; a weak D match, TRBD1 (6 bases). The CDR3 has 17 amino acids. Trimming shortened V by 4 bases and J by 6 bases, and 22 bases separated the two germline ends. Germline V gene sequence: CDR1 SEHNR, CDR2 FQNEAQ (reference sequence). This CDR3 reads CASSSPGIQGRGQPQHF. The DNA of the CDR3 is TGTGCCAGCAGCTCCCCGGGTATCCAGGGGCGAGGTCAGCCCCAGCATTTT.

The chain is built from TRBV5-1 and TRBJ1-1; the D gene is possibly TRBD1 (5 bases). Germline V lookup: CDR1 SGHRS, CDR2 YFSETQ. There are 15 residues in the CDR3. Trimming cost V 0 bases and J 5 bases, with 14 bases left between them. The CDR3 is CASSLGAGRETEAFF. CDR3 coding DNA: TGCGCCAGCAGCTTGGGGGCCGGCAGGGAAACTGAAGCTTTCTTT.

This clone has just one count. This chain uses TRBV5-5 with TRBJ1-5, with D possibly TRBD1 on 5 matching bases. Deletions cut 0 bases from V and 7 bases from J, with 14 bases between. Per the germline V gene, CDR1 is SGHKS and CDR2 is YYEKEE (reference sequence). The length of the CDR3 is 15 residues. CDR3 amino acids: CASSLGSGPGQPQHF. The CDR3 nucleotides read TGTGCCAGCAGCTTGGGGTCAGGGCCTGGGCAGCCCCAGCATTTT.

CDR3 nucleotides: TGTGCCAGCAGTGGTCCGCAGGAGGGTATCTCCTACGAGCAGTACTTC. Protein: CASSGPQEGISYEQYF. The gene calls are TRBV6-1 and TRBJ2-7, with D maybe TRBD2 (6 bases). V shed 4 bases and J shed 0 bases, with 16 bases lying between them. The CDR3 is made up of 16 amino acids. Per the germline V gene, CDR1 is MNHNS and CDR2 is SASEGT.

The gene calls are TRBV28 and TRBJ2-3, with 9 bases lining up with TRBD2. Germline CDR1 is MDHEN and CDR2 is SYDVKM. The length of the CDR3 is 12 residues. V shed 6 bases and J 11 bases; nucleotides not matched to a gene: 6. The CDR3 nucleotides are TGTGCCAGCAGCCAGCGGGGGGAGGGGCAGTATTTT. Amino acids: CASSQRGEGQYF. The full variable domain, in which reference TRBV28 and TRBJ2-3 provide the parts outside the CDR3, is DVKVTQSSRYLVKRTGEKVFLECVQDMDHENMFWYRQDPGLGLRLIYFSYDVKMKEKGDIPEGYSVSREKKERFSLILESASTNQTSMYLCASSQRGEGQYFGPGTRLTVL.

The chain employs TRBV4-1 and TRBJ2-1; D is possibly TRBD1 (6 bases). The CDR3 is 14 residues long. Germline assignment: CDR1 MGHRA and CDR2 YSYEKL. V gave up 3 bases and J gave up 6 bases, with 12 bases separating them. DNA for the CDR3: TGCGCCAGCAGCCACTCCCGGGACATCAATGAGCAGTTCTTC. Amino acids: CASSHSRDINEQFF.

The chain has TRBV6-5 and TRBJ1-1; tentatively, D is TRBD1 (5 bases). Germline V gives CDR1 MNHEY, CDR2 SVGAGI. Trimming took off 7 bases at V and 5 bases at J, with 14 bases between the two ends. The CDR3 extends over 13 amino acids. Written as DNA, the CDR3 is TGTGCCAGCACTTTGGGGCAATCGACTGAAGCTTTCTTT. This codes for CASTLGQSTEAFF.

The chain has TRBV4-1 and TRBJ2-2; D ambiguous. V was cut by 1 base and J by 1 base, with 4 bases left in between. Per germline, CDR1 MGHRA and CDR2 YSYEKL. The CDR3 sequence is 14 residues long. The CDR3 nucleotides read TGCGCCAGCAGCCAAGCAAAGAACACCGGGGAGCTGTTTTTT. Translated, it gives CASSQAKNTGELFF.

As regards this clone: Germline is not matched at one junction end, which may reflect a read error. The V call is TRBV7-7, the J call TRBJ2-1, with TRBD1 as a possible D gene (5 bases). Germline-derived CDR1 and CDR2 are SSHAT and FNYEAQ (reference sequence). This CDR3 is built from 14 residues. CDR3 DNA sequence: TGTGCTAGCAGCTTAGCCAGGGATTGGAATGAGCAGTTCTTC. Translation gives CASSLARDWNEQFF.

The V gene is TRBV4-1, the J gene TRBJ2-1, with D possibly TRBD2 on 5 matching bases. The V end lost 4 bases, the J end lost 3 bases, and 10 bases lay between the germline ends. Germline loops: CDR1 MGHRA, CDR2 YSYEKL. The CDR3 spans 14 residues. The CDR3 reads CASSPDSFYNEQFF. CDR3 in DNA: TGCGCCAGCAGCCCGGACTCCTTCTACAATGAGCAGTTCTTC.

The chain is built from TRBV6-4 and TRBJ2-5; 13 nucleotides match TRBD2. Gene TRBJ2-7 matches the end of the DNA better, so the J call may be wrong. This CDR3 region has 14 residues. Germline lookup yields CDR1 MRHNA and CDR2 SNTAGT. The CDR3 here is CASSRTSGSYEQYF. The CDR3 region has the DNA TGTGCCAGCAGTCGGACTAGCGGGAGCTACGAGCAGTACTTC.

This clone was seen only a few times. V gene TRBV7-3 combines with J gene TRBJ2-7, with D possibly TRBD2 on 7 matching bases. V was cut by 5 bases and J by 7 bases, with 15 bases left in between. The CDR3 contains 13 residues. Germline V gives CDR1 SGHTA, CDR2 FQGTGA. The CDR3 DNA is TGTGCCAGCAGCCAAAGGGGGGGGGAGGAGCAGTACTTC. Translated, it gives CASSQRGGEEQYF.